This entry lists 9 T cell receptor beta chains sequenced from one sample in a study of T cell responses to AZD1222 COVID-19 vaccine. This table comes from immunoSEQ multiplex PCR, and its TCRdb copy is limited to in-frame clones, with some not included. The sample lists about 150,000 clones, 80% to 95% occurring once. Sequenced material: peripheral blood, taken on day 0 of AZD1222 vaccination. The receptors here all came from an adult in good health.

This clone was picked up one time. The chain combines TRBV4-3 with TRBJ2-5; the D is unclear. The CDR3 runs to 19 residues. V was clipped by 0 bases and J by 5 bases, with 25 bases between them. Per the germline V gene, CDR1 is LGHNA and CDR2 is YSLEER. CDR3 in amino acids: CASSQDRLGYGVMGETQYF. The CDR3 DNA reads TGCGCCAGCAGCCAAGATCGCCTAGGGTATGGAGTGATGGGGGAGACCCAGTACTTC.

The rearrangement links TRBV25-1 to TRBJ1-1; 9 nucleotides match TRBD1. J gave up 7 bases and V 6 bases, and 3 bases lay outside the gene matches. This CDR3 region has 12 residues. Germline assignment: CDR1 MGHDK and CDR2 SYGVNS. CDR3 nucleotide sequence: TGTGCCAGCAGACAGGGGGCACTTGAAGCTTTCTTT. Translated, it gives CASRQGALEAFF.

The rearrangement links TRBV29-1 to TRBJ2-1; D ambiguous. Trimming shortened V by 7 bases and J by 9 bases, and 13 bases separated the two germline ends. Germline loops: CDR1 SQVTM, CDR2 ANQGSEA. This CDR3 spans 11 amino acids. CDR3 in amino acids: CSAGPGPEQFF. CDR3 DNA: TGCAGCGCTGGCCCGGGCCCTGAGCAGTTCTTC.

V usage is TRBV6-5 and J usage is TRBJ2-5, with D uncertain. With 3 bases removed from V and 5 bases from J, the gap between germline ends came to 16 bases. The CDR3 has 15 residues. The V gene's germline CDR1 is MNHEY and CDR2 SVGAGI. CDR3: CASSYQATPQETQYF. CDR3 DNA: TGTGCCAGCAGTTATCAGGCAACTCCGCAGGAGACCCAGTACTTC.

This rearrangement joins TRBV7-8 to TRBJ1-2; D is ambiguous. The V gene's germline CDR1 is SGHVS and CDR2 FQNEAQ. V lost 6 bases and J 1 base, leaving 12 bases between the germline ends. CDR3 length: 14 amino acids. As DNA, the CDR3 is TGTGCCAGCAGTCGCGTGGCACTTAACTATGGCTACACCTTC. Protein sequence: CASSRVALNYGYTF.

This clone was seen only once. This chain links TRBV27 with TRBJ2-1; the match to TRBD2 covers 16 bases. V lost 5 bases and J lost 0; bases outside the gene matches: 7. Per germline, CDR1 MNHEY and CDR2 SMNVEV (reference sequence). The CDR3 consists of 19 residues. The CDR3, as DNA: TGTGCCAGCAGTCTAGGGACTAGCGGGAGGGTTAGCTCCTACAATGAGCAGTTCTTC. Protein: CASSLGTSGRVSSYNEQFF.

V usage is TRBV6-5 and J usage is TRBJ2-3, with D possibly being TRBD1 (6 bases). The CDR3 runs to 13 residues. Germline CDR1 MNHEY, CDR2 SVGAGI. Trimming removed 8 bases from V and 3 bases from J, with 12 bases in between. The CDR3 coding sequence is TGTGCCAGCGAACAGGGTGAAACAGATACGCAGTATTTT. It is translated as CASEQGETDTQYF.

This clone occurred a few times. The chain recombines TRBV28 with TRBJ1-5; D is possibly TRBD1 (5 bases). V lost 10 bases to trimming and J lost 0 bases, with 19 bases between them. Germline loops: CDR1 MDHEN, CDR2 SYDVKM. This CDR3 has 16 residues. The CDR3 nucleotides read TGTGCCACCGCGGGCCGGGGGGGATATAGCAATCAGCCCCAGCATTTT. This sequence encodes CATAGRGGYSNQPQHF. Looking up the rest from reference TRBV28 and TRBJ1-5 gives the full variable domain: DVKVTQSSRYLVKRTGEKVFLECVQDMDHENMFWYRQDPGLGLRLIYFSYDVKMKEKGDIPEGYSVSREKKERFSLILESASTNQTSMYLCATAGRGGYSNQPQHFGDGTRLSIL.

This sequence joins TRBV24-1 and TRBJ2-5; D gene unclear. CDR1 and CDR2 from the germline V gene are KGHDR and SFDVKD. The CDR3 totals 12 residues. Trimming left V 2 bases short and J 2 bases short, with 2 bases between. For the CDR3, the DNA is TGTGCCACCAGTGATTCACAAGAGACCCAGTACTTC. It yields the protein CATSDSQETQYF.